A selection of T cell receptor beta chains follows, all from one sample in a study of technical replicates of blood from a few donors. Sequencing used immunoSEQ multiplex PCR; TCRdb keeps in-frame clones, though not all of them. This repertoire shows around 100,000 clones, approximately 94% found once; its top ten account for 0.3% to 0.35%. The sample comprised T cells isolated from PBMCs. These receptors were taken from a human donor in good health. The CDR3 runs from the conserved cysteine through the conserved F or W. The order of the fields is CDR3 protein, CDR3 DNA, J gene, V gene, clone size, D gene. The D gene is left open where the match is weak. Only part of the rows carry a size: once, few, many, or a class if the clone is expanded.

CASSFRLLAQNEQFF,TGTGCCAGCAGCTTTAGGTTACTAGCCCAAAATGAGCAGTTCTTC,TRBJ2-1,TRBV7-9,once,NA
CASSPPPGTTNTEAFF,TGTGCCAGCAGCCCTCCTCCCGGGACAACGAACACTGAAGCTTTCTTT,TRBJ1-1,TRBV7-3,NA,NA
CASSFYSIAKNIQYF,TGTGCCAGCAGCTTTTACTCAATAGCCAAAAACATTCAGTACTTC,TRBJ2-4,TRBV11-2,NA,NA
CASSLSGGGQPQHF,TGTGCCAGCAGCTTGTCAGGGGGCGGTCAGCCCCAGCATTTT,TRBJ1-5,TRBV5-4,NA,TRBD1
CASSETSGTYNEQFF,TGTGCCAGCAGTGAAACTAGCGGGACCTACAATGAGCAGTTCTTC,TRBJ2-1,TRBV6-1,NA,TRBD2
CASSPSATNEKLFF,TGTGCCAGCTCACCATCTGCAACTAATGAAAAACTGTTTTTT,TRBJ1-4,TRBV18,NA,NA
CASSRGGRTEAFF,TGTGCCAGCAGCAGAGGGGGCCGAACTGAAGCTTTCTTT,TRBJ1-1,TRBV6-5,NA,TRBD1
CASSLGTGPYEQYF,TGCGCCAGTAGCCTCGGGACAGGGCCCTACGAGCAGTACTTC,TRBJ2-7,TRBV5-1,NA,TRBD1
CASSVSPSTEQFF,TGTGCCAGCAGCGTAAGCCCTTCAACTGAGCAGTTCTTC,TRBJ2-1,TRBV9,NA,NA
CAGPHSGLHYEQYF,TGTGCCGGACCCCACTCAGGGCTCCATTACGAGCAGTACTTC,TRBJ2-7,TRBV5-5,once,NA
CASSPFIRGLRRKETQYF,TGTGCCAGCAGCCCATTCATCAGGGGGCTGAGAAGAAAAGAGACCCAGTACTTC,TRBJ2-5,TRBV7-2,NA,TRBD1
CASSVGGSSGNTIYF,TGTGCCAGCAGCGTAGGCGGTAGCTCTGGAAACACCATATATTTT,TRBJ1-3,TRBV9,NA,NA
CASSLGTGAGNTIYF,TGTGCCAGCAGTTTAGGGACAGGGGCTGGAAACACCATATATTTT,TRBJ1-3,TRBV7-2,NA,TRBD1
CASSSRAGANTEAFF,TGTGCCAGCAGCTCCCGGGCGGGGGCGAACACTGAAGCTTTCTTT,TRBJ1-1,TRBV11-3,NA,NA
CASSARPLQGTNEKLFF,TGTGCCAGCAGTGCCCGGCCCCTACAGGGTACTAATGAAAAACTGTTTTTT,TRBJ1-4,TRBV6-1,NA,NA
CASSEVLLGQGVYEQYF,TGTGCCAGCAGTGAAGTTTTATTGGGACAGGGTGTTTACGAGCAGTACTTC,TRBJ2-7,TRBV6-1,NA,TRBD1
CASSFREAYEQYF,TGCGCCAGCAGCTTCCGGGAGGCATACGAGCAGTACTTC,TRBJ2-7,TRBV5-1,once,TRBD2
CASSGGDRGLETQYF,TGTGCCAGCAGCGGAGGGGACAGGGGGTTGGAGACCCAGTACTTC,TRBJ2-5,TRBV5-4,NA,TRBD1
CASSESIRTGSAGVPGKLYEQYF,TGCGCCAGCAGCGAATCCATTAGGACAGGTTCGGCGGGCGTGCCGGGGAAACTCTACGAGCAGTACTTC,TRBJ2-7,TRBV5-1,NA,TRBD1
CASSLGTSGYTDTQYF,TGTGCCAGCAGCTTAGGGACTAGCGGGTACACAGATACGCAGTATTTT,TRBJ2-3,TRBV11-3,NA,TRBD2
CASSRRTGGMGTEAFF,TGTGCCAGTAGTAGAAGGACAGGGGGGATGGGGACTGAAGCTTTCTTT,TRBJ1-1,TRBV19,NA,TRBD1
CASSPPKGGNENIQYF,TGTGCCAGCTCACCACCGAAAGGCGGGAACGAAAACATTCAGTACTTC,TRBJ2-4,TRBV18,few,NA
CAISESLGADYGYTF,TGTGCCATCAGTGAGTCGCTAGGGGCGGACTATGGCTACACCTTC,TRBJ1-2,TRBV10-3,NA,NA
CSVGNPGTAIYNEQFF,TGCAGCGTTGGCAACCCCGGGACAGCTATTTACAATGAGCAGTTCTTC,TRBJ2-1,TRBV29-1,NA,TRBD1
CASSPGLAGVTDTQYF,TGTGCCAGCAGCCCTGGACTAGCGGGAGTCACAGATACGCAGTATTTT,TRBJ2-3,TRBV7-2,once,TRBD2
CAWALRGTFTEAFF,TGTGCCTGGGCCCTCCGGGGTACTTTCACTGAAGCTTTCTTT,TRBJ1-1,TRBV30,NA,NA
CAGGQGSSYNEQFF,TGTGCCGGAGGACAGGGAAGCTCCTACAATGAGCAGTTCTTC,TRBJ2-1,TRBV7-2,NA,TRBD1
CASRVAASGANVLTF,TGTGCCAGCAGAGTCGCGGCCTCTGGGGCCAACGTCCTGACTTTC,TRBJ2-6,TRBV6-1,NA,NA
CASRLASGNEQFF,TGTGCCAGCAGACTAGCGTCTGGCAATGAGCAGTTCTTC,TRBJ2-1,TRBV6-5,once,TRBD2
CASSWAGQGYEQYF,TGTGCCAGCAGCTGGGCTGGGCAGGGCTACGAGCAGTACTTC,TRBJ2-7,TRBV7-3,NA,NA
CASSDLGPGVNQPQHF,TGTGCCAGCAGTGATTTGGGGCCAGGGGTCAATCAGCCCCAGCATTTT,TRBJ1-5,TRBV2,NA,NA
CASLLAGVTGELFF,TGTGCCAGCCTGCTAGCGGGAGTCACCGGGGAGCTGTTTTTT,TRBJ2-2,TRBV28,once,TRBD2
CASSVGAGAAGNTIYF,TGTGCCAGCAGCGTCGGAGCGGGGGCTGCTGGAAACACCATATATTTT,TRBJ1-3,TRBV9,NA,NA
CASSQSGGNTEAFF,TGTGCCAGCAGCCAATCGGGAGGGAACACTGAAGCTTTCTTT,TRBJ1-1,TRBV14,once,NA
CASWAASGNTGELFF,TGTGCCAGCTGGGCGGCTAGCGGCAACACCGGGGAGCTGTTTTTT,TRBJ2-2,TRBV5-4,NA,TRBD2
CASALRSSGNTIYF,TGTGCTAGTGCCCTCCGGAGCTCTGGAAACACCATATATTTT,TRBJ1-3,TRBV12-5,NA,NA
CASMFGGTEAFF,TGTGCCAGCATGTTCGGCGGCACTGAAGCTTTCTTT,TRBJ1-1,TRBV19,NA,NA
CASSQDPGISNQPQHF,TGTGCCAGCAGCCAAGATCCCGGTATTAGCAATCAGCCCCAGCATTTT,TRBJ1-5,TRBV4-2,NA,NA
CASGLNPPSGGTEAFF,TGTGCTAGTGGTTTGAACCCACCCTCCGGGGGCACTGAAGCTTTCTTT,TRBJ1-1,TRBV12-5,NA,NA
CASSRVGTGEGNNEQFF,TGTGCCAGCAGCCGAGTCGGGACAGGGGAGGGAAACAATGAGCAGTTCTTC,TRBJ2-1,TRBV7-3,NA,TRBD1
CASSGKSSYNEQFF,TGTGCCAGCAGCGGCAAGAGCTCCTACAATGAGCAGTTCTTC,TRBJ2-1,TRBV9,NA,NA
CASSRDGSSVNEQFF,TGTGCCAGCAGCCGTGATGGGAGTAGCGTCAATGAGCAGTTCTTC,TRBJ2-1,TRBV7-6,NA,NA